Following are 3 T cell receptor beta chains from one sample sequenced in a study of T cells of healthy individuals. TCRdb re-called the 5' RACE reads with MiXCR, one entry per CDR3 protein. The sample includes 60,000 to 75,000 distinct CDR3 sequences, 15% to 20% of them seen just once. These receptors all stem from a human donor in good health.

This clonotype has a count of ten or more. The chain has TRBV11-1 and TRBJ2-1; no definite D call. CDR3 size: 12 residues. Trimming left V 3 bases short and J 12 bases short, with 12 bases between. CDR1 and CDR2 (germline): SGHAT, FQDESV (reference sequence). The CDR3: CASSFRSRGQFF. The CDR3 region has the DNA TGTGCCAGCAGCTTTAGGTCCCGCGGGCAGTTCTTC.

This clonotype was observed many times. The chain is built from TRBV25-1 and TRBJ1-6; D unclear. CDR3 size: 14 residues. Germline CDR1 MGHDK, CDR2 SYGVNS. Trimming pared 1 base from V and 9 bases from J, leaving 10 bases between. As DNA, the CDR3 is TGTGCCAGCAGTGAATTAGGCCTTTCTTCACCCCTCCACTTT. It translates to CASSELGLSSPLHF.

This clonotype was observed a handful of times. The chain has TRBV24-1 and TRBJ2-1; TRBD2 matches 8 bases. With V trimmed by 3 bases and J by 16 bases, 7 bases remained unmatched. Germline CDR1 and CDR2: KGHDR and SFDVKD. The CDR3 has 12 residues. The CDR3 region has the DNA TGTGCCACCAGTGATCGGACTAGCAGGAACTTCTTC. The encoded protein is CATSDRTSRNFF.